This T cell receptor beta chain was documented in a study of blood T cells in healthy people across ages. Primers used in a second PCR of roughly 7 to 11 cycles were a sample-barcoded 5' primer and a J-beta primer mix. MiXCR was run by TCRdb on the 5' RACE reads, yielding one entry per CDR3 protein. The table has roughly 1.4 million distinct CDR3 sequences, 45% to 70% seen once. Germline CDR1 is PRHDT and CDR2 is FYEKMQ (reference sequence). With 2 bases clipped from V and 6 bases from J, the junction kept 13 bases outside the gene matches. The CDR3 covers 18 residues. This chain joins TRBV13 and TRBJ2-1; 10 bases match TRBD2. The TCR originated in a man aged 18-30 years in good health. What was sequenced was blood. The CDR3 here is CASSLKLTVASGSNEQFF. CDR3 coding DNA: TGTGCCAGCAGCTTAAAATTAACGGTCGCTAGCGGGAGCAATGAGCAGTTCTTC.